This T cell receptor (beta chain) comes out of a study of post-analysis software for immune sequencing data. Study overall: Multiple sclerosis in the patients followed relapsing-remitting, secondary progressive and progressive-relapsing courses.

The V gene's germline CDR1 is MNHEY and CDR2 SMNVEV (reference sequence). The CDR3 sequence is 15 residues long. V dropped 2 bases and J dropped 4 bases, with 12 bases sitting between them. Whole-study findings and limits: Patients carried a few TRBV segments more frequently than controls did, and TRBV5-6, TRBV5-1 and TRBV20-1 were among them. Normalized Chao1 diversity was significantly reduced in patients versus controls.

Unique molecular identifiers had been added to the TCR beta cDNA libraries. Using its own MiXCR run on the PCR reads, TCRdb lists one record per CDR3 protein. The sample consists of some 690,000 distinct CDR3 sequences, 55% to 60% of them appearing once. As concerns this clonotype: Its antigen remains unidentified.

Sequencing was carried out using blood. The chain has TRBV27 and TRBJ1-5; no definite D call. The receptor was derived from a girl aged 2-10 years with multiple sclerosis. The DNA for the CDR3 is TGTGCCAGCAGTTTAAGAGGGATAGTAAATCAGCCCCAGCATTTT. It yields the protein CASSLRGIVNQPQHF.